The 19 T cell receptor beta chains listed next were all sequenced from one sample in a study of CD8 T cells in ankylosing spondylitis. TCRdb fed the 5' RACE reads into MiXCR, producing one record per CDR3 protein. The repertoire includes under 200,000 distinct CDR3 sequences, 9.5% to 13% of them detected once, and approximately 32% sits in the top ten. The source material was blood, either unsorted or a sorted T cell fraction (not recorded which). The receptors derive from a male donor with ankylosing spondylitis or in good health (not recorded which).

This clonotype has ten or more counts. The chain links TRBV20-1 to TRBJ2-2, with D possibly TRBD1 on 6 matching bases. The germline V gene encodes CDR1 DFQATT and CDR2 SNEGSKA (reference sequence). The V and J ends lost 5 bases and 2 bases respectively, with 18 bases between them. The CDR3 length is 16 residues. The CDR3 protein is CSAADPGTTNTGELFF. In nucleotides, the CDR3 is TGCAGTGCTGCTGATCCCGGGACAACAAACACCGGGGAGCTGTTTTTT.

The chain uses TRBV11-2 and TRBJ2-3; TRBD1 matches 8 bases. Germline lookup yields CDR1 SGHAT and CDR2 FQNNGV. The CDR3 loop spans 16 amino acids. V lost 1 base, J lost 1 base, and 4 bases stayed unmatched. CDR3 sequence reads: CASSLALTGGTDTQYF. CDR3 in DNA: TGTGCCAGCAGCTTAGCGTTGACAGGGGGCACAGATACGCAGTATTTT.

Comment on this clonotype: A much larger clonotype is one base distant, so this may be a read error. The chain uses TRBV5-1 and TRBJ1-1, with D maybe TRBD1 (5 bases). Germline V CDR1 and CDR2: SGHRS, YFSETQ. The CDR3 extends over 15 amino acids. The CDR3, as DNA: TGCGCCAGCAGCTTGGTGGGGTCGAGGGGCACTGAAGTTTTCTTT. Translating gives CASSLVGSRGTEVFF.

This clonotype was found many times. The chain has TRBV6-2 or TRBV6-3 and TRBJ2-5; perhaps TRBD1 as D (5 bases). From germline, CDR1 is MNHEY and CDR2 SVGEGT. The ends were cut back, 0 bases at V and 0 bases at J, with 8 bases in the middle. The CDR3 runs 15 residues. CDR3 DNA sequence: TGTGCCAGCAGTTACTCGCGACAGCACCAAGAGACCCAGTACTTC. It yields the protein CASSYSRQHQETQYF.

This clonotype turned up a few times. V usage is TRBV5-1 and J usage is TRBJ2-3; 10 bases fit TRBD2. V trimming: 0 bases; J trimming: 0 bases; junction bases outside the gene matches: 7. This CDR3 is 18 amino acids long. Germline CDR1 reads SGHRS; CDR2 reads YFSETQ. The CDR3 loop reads CASSLAIVLAGSTDTQYF. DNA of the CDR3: TGCGCCAGCAGCTTGGCCATAGTACTAGCGGGGAGCACAGATACGCAGTATTTT.

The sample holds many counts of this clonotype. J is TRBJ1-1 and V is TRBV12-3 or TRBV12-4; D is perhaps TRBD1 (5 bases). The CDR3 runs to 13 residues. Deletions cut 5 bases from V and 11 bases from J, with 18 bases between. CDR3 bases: TGTGCCAGCAGTCCAAATGGGGGAAAGAGTGCTTTCTTT. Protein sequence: CASSPNGGKSAFF.

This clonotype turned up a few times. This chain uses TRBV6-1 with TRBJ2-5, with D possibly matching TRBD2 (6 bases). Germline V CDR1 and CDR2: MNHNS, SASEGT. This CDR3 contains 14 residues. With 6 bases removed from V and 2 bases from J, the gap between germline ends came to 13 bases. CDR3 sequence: CASRPPGLQETQYF. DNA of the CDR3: TGTGCCAGCAGGCCTCCGGGACTGCAAGAGACCCAGTACTTC.

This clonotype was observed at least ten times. CDR3 DNA sequence: TGTGCCAGCAGCTCCTGGACTAGCGGGCAGGAGACCCAGTACTTC. Protein: CASSSWTSGQETQYF. This chain connects TRBV11-2 to TRBJ2-5, with 11 bases fitting TRBD2. Unmatched junction bases numbered 6, after V lost 4 bases and J lost 5 bases. Looked up from germline, CDR1 is SGHAT and CDR2 is FQNNGV. The CDR3 spans 15 residues.

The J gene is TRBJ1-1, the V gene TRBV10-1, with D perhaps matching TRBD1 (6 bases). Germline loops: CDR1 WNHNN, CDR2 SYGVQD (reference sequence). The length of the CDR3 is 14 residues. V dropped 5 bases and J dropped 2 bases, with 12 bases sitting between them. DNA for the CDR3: TGCGCCAGCAGTTGGACAGAGAGTAACACTGAAGCTTTCTTT. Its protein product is CASSWTESNTEAFF.

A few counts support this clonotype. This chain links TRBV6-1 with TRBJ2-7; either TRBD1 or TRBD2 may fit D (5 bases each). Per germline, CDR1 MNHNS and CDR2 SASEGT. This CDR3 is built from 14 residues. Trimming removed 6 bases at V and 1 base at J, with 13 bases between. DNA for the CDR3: TGTGCCAGCAGACTCTCCGAGGGGTCCTACGAGCAGTACTTC. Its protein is CASRLSEGSYEQYF.

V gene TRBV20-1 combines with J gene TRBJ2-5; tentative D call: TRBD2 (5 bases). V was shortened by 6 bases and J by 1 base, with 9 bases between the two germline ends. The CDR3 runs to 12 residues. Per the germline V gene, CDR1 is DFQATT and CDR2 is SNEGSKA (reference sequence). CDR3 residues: CSARAAQETQYF. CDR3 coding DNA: TGCAGTGCGAGGGCGGCCCAAGAGACCCAGTACTTC.

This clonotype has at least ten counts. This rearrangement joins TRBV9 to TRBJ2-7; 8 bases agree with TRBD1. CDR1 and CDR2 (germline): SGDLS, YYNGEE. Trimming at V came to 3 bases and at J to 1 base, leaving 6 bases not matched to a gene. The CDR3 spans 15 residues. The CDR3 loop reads CASSARTGPSYEQYF. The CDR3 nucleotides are TGTGCCAGCAGCGCCCGGACAGGGCCTTCCTACGAGCAGTACTTC.

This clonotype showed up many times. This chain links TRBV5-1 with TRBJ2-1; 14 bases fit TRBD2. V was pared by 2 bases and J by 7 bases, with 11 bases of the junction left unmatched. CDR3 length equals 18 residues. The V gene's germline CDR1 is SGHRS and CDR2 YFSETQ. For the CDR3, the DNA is TGCGCCAGCAGCTTCGGACTAGCGGGGGGAAGAATGGAGAATGAGCAGTTCTTC. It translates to CASSFGLAGGRMENEQFF.

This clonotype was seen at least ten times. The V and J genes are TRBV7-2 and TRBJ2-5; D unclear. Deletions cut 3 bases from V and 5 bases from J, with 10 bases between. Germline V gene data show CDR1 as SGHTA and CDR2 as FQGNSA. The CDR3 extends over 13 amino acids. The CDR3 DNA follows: TGTGCCAGCAGCTTTCGGGTGTGGGAGACCCAGTACTTC. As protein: CASSFRVWETQYF.

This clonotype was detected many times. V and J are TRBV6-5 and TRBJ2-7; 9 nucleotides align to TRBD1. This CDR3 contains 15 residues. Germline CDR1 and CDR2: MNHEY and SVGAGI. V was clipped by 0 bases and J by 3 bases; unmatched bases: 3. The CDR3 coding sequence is TGTGCCAGCAGTTACTCTAGACAGGGGGGCTACGAGCAGTACTTC. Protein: CASSYSRQGGYEQYF.

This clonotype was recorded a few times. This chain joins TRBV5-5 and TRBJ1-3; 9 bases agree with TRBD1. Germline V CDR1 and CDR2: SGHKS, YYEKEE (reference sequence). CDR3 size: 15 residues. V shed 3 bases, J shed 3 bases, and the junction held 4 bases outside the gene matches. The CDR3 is CASSYGTGFGNTIYF. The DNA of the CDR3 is TGTGCCAGCAGCTACGGGACAGGGTTTGGAAACACCATATATTTT. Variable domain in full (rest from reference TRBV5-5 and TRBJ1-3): DAGVTQSPTHLIKTRGQQVTLRCSPISGHKSVSWYQQVLGQGPQFIFQYYEKEERGRGNFPDRFSARQFPNYSSELNVNALLLGDSALYLCASSYGTGFGNTIYFGEGSWLTVV.

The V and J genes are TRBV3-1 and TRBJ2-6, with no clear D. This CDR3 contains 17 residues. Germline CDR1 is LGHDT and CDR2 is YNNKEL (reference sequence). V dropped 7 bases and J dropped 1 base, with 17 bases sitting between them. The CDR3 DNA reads TGTGCCAGCACTCGAAGTCCCCTTCGGTCTGGGGCCAACGTCCTGACTTTC. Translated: CASTRSPLRSGANVLTF.

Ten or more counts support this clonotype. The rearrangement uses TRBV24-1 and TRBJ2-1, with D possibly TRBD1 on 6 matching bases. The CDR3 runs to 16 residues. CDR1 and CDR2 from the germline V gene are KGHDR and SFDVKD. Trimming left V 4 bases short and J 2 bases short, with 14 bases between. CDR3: CATSDSGVATYNEQFF. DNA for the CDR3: TGTGCCACCAGTGACTCAGGGGTTGCGACCTACAATGAGCAGTTCTTC.

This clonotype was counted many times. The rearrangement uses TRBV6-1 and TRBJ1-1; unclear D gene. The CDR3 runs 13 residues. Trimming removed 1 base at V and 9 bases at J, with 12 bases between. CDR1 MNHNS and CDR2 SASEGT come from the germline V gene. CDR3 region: CASSEGRGLKAFF. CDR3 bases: TGTGCCAGCAGTGAAGGTAGAGGGCTTAAAGCTTTCTTT.